A single sample is the source of the 30 T cell receptor beta chains below, sequenced in a study of blood T cell repertoires in COVID-19. The protocol was immunoSEQ multiplex PCR, while the TCRdb copy is restricted to in-frame clones and leaves out a portion. Of roughly 32,000 clones listed, approximately 93% are singletons. Sequencing was performed on peripheral blood. These receptors were obtained from a male donor with active COVID-19.

This chain uses TRBV20-1 with TRBJ2-3; 7 bases align to TRBD2. J lost 4 bases, V lost 3 bases, and 4 bases had no gene match. Germline V lookup: CDR1 DFQATT, CDR2 SNEGSKA (reference sequence). This CDR3 comprises 13 residues. Here the CDR3 reads CSASGGGADTQYF. CDR3 coding DNA: TGCAGTGCTAGTGGTGGGGGGGCAGATACGCAGTATTTT.

The gene calls are TRBV19 and TRBJ1-2; 9 bases align to TRBD1. Per germline, CDR1 LNHDA and CDR2 SQIVND (reference sequence). With 5 bases clipped from V and 2 bases from J, the junction kept 9 bases outside the gene matches. The CDR3 has 16 residues. CDR3: CASSPSTGGENYGYTF. CDR3 DNA: TGTGCCAGTAGTCCGTCGACAGGGGGAGAAAACTATGGCTACACCTTC.

CDR3 loop: CATSDAGGVSNEQFF. CDR3 nucleotides: TGTGCCACCAGTGATGCGGGGGGGGTGTCCAATGAGCAGTTCTTC. This sequence joins TRBV24-1 and TRBJ2-1, with 9 bases fitting TRBD2. Losses at the gene ends were 3 bases for V and 6 bases for J; bases not matched to a gene: 5. Germline CDR1 KGHDR, CDR2 SFDVKD. The CDR3 runs 15 residues.

This chain connects TRBV6-5 to TRBJ1-4; D is undetermined. The germline CDR1 and CDR2 sequences are MNHEY and SVGAGI. The V and J ends lost 5 bases and 3 bases respectively, with 13 bases between them. CDR3 length: 15 amino acids. The chain's CDR3 is CASSSAGTANEKLFF. The DNA for the CDR3 is TGTGCCAGCAGTAGTGCGGGTACGGCTAATGAAAAACTGTTTTTT.

The J gene is TRBJ1-4, the V gene TRBV6-2 or TRBV6-3; D might be TRBD1 (5 bases). Germline CDR1 is MNHEY and CDR2 is SVGEGT. With 4 bases removed from V and 1 base from J, the gap between germline ends came to 16 bases. CDR3 size: 17 residues. The CDR3 reads CASSSGRGVETNEKLFF. In DNA, the CDR3 is TGTGCCAGCAGTTCCGGACGGGGGGTGGAAACTAATGAAAAACTGTTTTTT.

The J gene is TRBJ2-1, the V gene TRBV11-2, with D possibly TRBD1 on 6 matching bases. V lost 6 bases, J lost 9 bases, and 15 bases lay in between. The CDR3 is made up of 13 amino acids. Germline CDR1 is SGHAT and CDR2 is FQNNGV. The chain's CDR3 is CASSLDRRSEQFF. As DNA, the CDR3 is TGTGCCAGCAGTCTTGACAGGAGAAGTGAGCAGTTCTTC.

CDR3 in amino acids: CSASRPGGNYGYTF. The CDR3 nucleotides are TGCAGTGCTAGTAGGCCAGGGGGGAACTATGGCTACACCTTC. V gene TRBV20-1 combines with J gene TRBJ1-2; TRBD1 aligns across 7 bases. The V gene end was trimmed by 3 bases and the J gene end by 2 bases; junction bases not matched to a gene: 6. Per the germline V gene, CDR1 is DFQATT and CDR2 is SNEGSKA (reference sequence). The CDR3 covers 14 residues.

The chain couples TRBV19 to TRBJ2-5; the D is unclear. V was trimmed by 1 base and J by 3 bases, leaving 9 bases between them. Germline CDR1 is LNHDA and CDR2 is SQIVND (reference sequence). CDR3 length: 14 residues. The DNA for the CDR3 is TGTGCCAGTAGTATAGGAGGAGTTAAAGAGACCCAGTACTTC. Translating gives CASSIGGVKETQYF.

This chain connects TRBV7-7 to TRBJ1-1; TRBD1 matches at 8 bases. The V and J ends lost 4 bases and 9 bases, in that order; junction bases with no gene match: 13. Germline CDR1 SSHAT, CDR2 FNYEAQ (reference sequence). The CDR3 sequence is 15 residues long. The CDR3 sequence: CASSSLDRGGLKAFF. DNA of the CDR3: TGTGCCAGCAGCTCCCTCGACAGGGGAGGGCTGAAAGCTTTCTTT.

The rearrangement links TRBV9 to TRBJ1-2, with a tentative D call TRBD1 (5 bases). Germline V gene sequence: CDR1 SGDLS, CDR2 YYNGEE. The CDR3 sequence is 14 residues long. The ends were cut back, 0 bases at V and 0 bases at J, with 6 bases in the middle. CDR3 protein: CASSVETANYGYTF. In nucleotides, the CDR3 is TGTGCCAGCAGCGTAGAGACAGCTAACTATGGCTACACCTTC.

The J gene is TRBJ2-7, the V gene TRBV11-3, with 7 bases fitting TRBD1. The ends lost 3 bases at V and 3 bases at J; junction bases unmatched: 2. The V gene's germline CDR1 is SGHNT and CDR2 YENEEA. The CDR3 totals 13 residues. DNA of the CDR3: TGTGCCAGCAGCTTGGGACAGCACTACGAGCAGTACTTC. Its protein is CASSLGQHYEQYF. The full variable domain, its missing parts supplied by reference TRBV11-3 and TRBJ2-7, is EAGVVQSPRYKIIEKKQPVAFWCNPISGHNTLYWYLQNLGQGPELLIRYENEEAVDDSQLPKDRFSAERLKGVDSTLKIQPAELGDSAVYLCASSLGQHYEQYFGPGTRLTVT.

V gene TRBV5-1 combines with J gene TRBJ1-2; D remains unclear. CDR3 size: 14 residues. V was cut by 0 bases and J by 8 bases, with 14 bases left in between. From germline, CDR1 is SGHRS and CDR2 YFSETQ. Here the CDR3 reads CASSLEPRLGGYTF. In nucleotides, the CDR3 is TGCGCCAGCAGCTTGGAGCCGCGGCTAGGCGGCTACACCTTC.

J is TRBJ1-3 and V is TRBV29-1; D perhaps matches TRBD1 (6 bases). Per germline, CDR1 SQVTM and CDR2 ANQGSEA. V dropped 6 bases and J dropped 0 bases, with 21 bases sitting between them. The CDR3 has 17 amino acids. CDR3 sequence: CSVEGLAGAPSGNTIYF. Here the CDR3 DNA reads TGCAGCGTCGAGGGTCTGGCAGGGGCCCCCTCTGGAAACACCATATATTTT.

The chain uses TRBV19 and TRBJ1-5; D might be TRBD1 (6 bases). CDR1 is LNHDA and CDR2 is SQIVND in the germline V gene (reference sequence). The CDR3 loop spans 15 amino acids. Trimming removed 6 bases at V and 2 bases at J, with 14 bases between. The CDR3 reads CASSIQGMGNQPQHF. The DNA for the CDR3 is TGTGCCAGTAGCATCCAGGGGATGGGCAATCAGCCCCAGCATTTT.

The chain uses TRBV6-1 and TRBJ2-4, with 11 positions matching TRBD1. The CDR3 consists of 18 residues. The trim removed 2 bases at V and 0 bases at J, leaving 6 bases unmatched. Germline V lookup: CDR1 MNHNS, CDR2 SASEGT. The CDR3 is CASSEFPGQGVAKNIQYF. As DNA, the CDR3 is TGTGCCAGCAGTGAATTCCCGGGACAGGGGGTAGCCAAAAACATTCAGTACTTC.

The rearrangement links TRBV9 to TRBJ2-2; 8 bases align to TRBD2. J was trimmed by 4 bases and V by 3 bases; bases with no gene match: 5. The germline V gene encodes CDR1 SGDLS and CDR2 YYNGEE. CDR3 size: 15 residues. The CDR3 sequence is CASSARTSPTGELFF. The CDR3 nucleotides are TGTGCCAGCAGCGCACGGACTAGCCCCACCGGGGAGCTGTTTTTT.

Concerning this clone: The junction departs from germline at one end; a sequencing error may be responsible. The genes are TRBV19 and TRBJ1-1; TRBD1 matches 11 bases. CDR3 length: 15 amino acids. Germline loops: CDR1 LNHDA, CDR2 SQIVND (reference sequence). CDR3 in DNA: TGTGCCAGCAGTAGGACCGGGACAGGGGGAACTGAAGCTTTCTTT. It encodes CASSRTGTGGTEAFF. Complete variable domain (other parts from reference TRBV19 and TRBJ1-1): DGGITQSPKYLFRKEGQNVTLSCEQNLNHDAMYWYRQDPGQGLRLIYYSQIVNDFQKGDIAEGYSVSREKKESFPLTVTSAQKNPTAFYLCASSRTGTGGTEAFFGQGTRLTVV.

This clone was recorded only once. The chain uses TRBV5-5 and TRBJ2-2; D might be TRBD2 (6 bases). Between the trimmed V and J ends, which lost 3 bases and 1 base, there was a span of 16 bases. In germline, CDR1 is SGHKS, CDR2 YYEKEE (reference sequence). This CDR3 comprises 17 residues. The CDR3 is CASSSGGYWGNTGELFF. CDR3 DNA: TGTGCCAGCAGCTCCGGGGGATACTGGGGGAACACCGGGGAGCTGTTTTTT.

V usage is TRBV6-5 and J usage is TRBJ2-7, with 11 bases aligning to TRBD1. Germline V gene data show CDR1 as MNHEY and CDR2 as SVGAGI. The V gene end was trimmed by 5 bases and the J gene end by 4 bases; junction bases not matched to a gene: 7. CDR3 size: 15 residues. CDR3 sequence: CASSPSGTGGYEQYF. CDR3 DNA sequence: TGTGCCAGCAGTCCCTCCGGGACAGGGGGATACGAGCAGTACTTC.

The V gene is TRBV11-3, the J gene TRBJ1-1, with unresolved D. From germline, CDR1 is SGHNT and CDR2 YENEEA. This CDR3 has 13 residues. V shed 3 bases and J shed 6 bases, with 11 bases lying between them. CDR3 in DNA: TGTGCCAGCAGCTTGAATCCGGGATCTGAAGCTTTCTTT. It codes for CASSLNPGSEAFF.

This chain uses TRBV18 with TRBJ1-2; 8 bases are a match to TRBD1. The CDR3 consists of 14 residues. Germline V CDR1 and CDR2: KGHSH, LQKENI. Losses at the gene ends were 5 bases for V and 8 bases for J; bases not matched to a gene: 10. The CDR3 DNA reads as TGTGCCAGCTCAACGGACAGGACAGGGCAGGGCTACACCTTC. Its translation: CASSTDRTGQGYTF.

V usage is TRBV3-1 (or the pseudogene TRBV3-2) and J usage is TRBJ1-2; 7 nucleotides agree with TRBD1. Looked up from germline, CDR1 is LGHDT and CDR2 is YNNKEL (reference sequence). This CDR3 contains 18 residues. The junction had 16 bases not matched to a gene; V was cut back by 4 bases and J by 2 bases. The chain's CDR3 is CASSPVNGQAHLNYGYTF. DNA for the CDR3: TGTGCCAGCAGCCCGGTAAACGGACAGGCTCACCTAAACTATGGCTACACCTTC.

The chain carries TRBV2 and TRBJ1-1, with 9 bases matching TRBD1. The CDR3 extends over 14 amino acids. The junction had 8 bases not matched to a gene; V was cut back by 7 bases and J by 5 bases. Germline V gives CDR1 SNHLY, CDR2 FYNNEI. The CDR3 spells CASTRQGVRTEAFF. CDR3 sequence (DNA): TGTGCCAGCACCAGACAGGGGGTAAGGACTGAAGCTTTCTTT.

This chain links TRBV2 with TRBJ1-5; unclear D gene. Germline V gene lookup returns CDR1 SNHLY and CDR2 FYNNEI. The CDR3 runs to 14 residues. Trimming removed 3 bases at V and 3 bases at J, with 9 bases between. In DNA form, the CDR3 reads TGTGCCAGCAGTGATTCCAGAAACAATCAGCCCCAGCATTTT. Its protein is CASSDSRNNQPQHF.

The J gene is TRBJ1-4, the V gene TRBV4-1; D gene ambiguous. This CDR3 has 17 amino acids. The ends were cut back, 3 bases at V and 7 bases at J, with 21 bases in the middle. Per the germline V gene, CDR1 is MGHRA and CDR2 is YSYEKL. The CDR3 nucleotides are TGCGCCAGCAGCCAGGACCGGGCCCCACTAGGGAGTGAAAAACTGTTTTTT. This codes for CASSQDRAPLGSEKLFF.

This clone was counted once. The chain has TRBV5-1 and TRBJ1-1, with 9 bases that match TRBD1. The CDR3 loop spans 15 amino acids. The germline V gene encodes CDR1 SGHRS and CDR2 YFSETQ. The V gene end was trimmed by 3 bases and the J gene end by 3 bases; junction bases not matched to a gene: 6. The CDR3 loop reads CASSWTGVPDTEAFF. For the CDR3, the DNA is TGCGCCAGCAGCTGGACAGGGGTGCCGGACACTGAAGCTTTCTTT.

The chain links TRBV7-8 to TRBJ1-1; D gene uncertain. The CDR3 has 15 residues. Trimming took 3 bases from V and 8 from J, leaving 19 bases between them. Germline CDR1 reads SGHVS; CDR2 reads FQNEAQ. The CDR3 nucleotides are TGTGCCAGCAGCTTCGCCGCCCGTCATACTTCCGAAGCTTTCTTT. Translating it yields CASSFAARHTSEAFF. Looking up the rest from reference TRBV7-8 and TRBJ1-1 gives the full variable domain: GAGVSQSPRYKVAKRGQDVALRCDPISGHVSLFWYQQALGQGPEFLTYFQNEAQLDKSGLPSDRFFAERPEGSVSTLKIQRTQQEDSAVYLCASSFAARHTSEAFFGQGTRLTVV.

This chain uses TRBV9 with TRBJ2-3; D is unresolved. This CDR3 is built from 17 residues. Germline assignment: CDR1 SGDLS and CDR2 YYNGEE. Trimming cost V 0 bases and J 0 bases, with 14 bases left between them. In DNA form, the CDR3 reads TGTGCCAGCAGCGTAGAGGTTGGTATACTAAGCACAGATACGCAGTATTTT. This encodes CASSVEVGILSTDTQYF.

This chain links TRBV4-1 with TRBJ1-2; possible D gene TRBD1, 5 bases. This CDR3 region has 15 residues. CDR1 and CDR2 from the germline V gene are MGHRA and YSYEKL. V was trimmed by 3 bases and J by 1 base, leaving 12 bases between them. The CDR3 protein is CASSQGPSVNYGYTF. CDR3 coding DNA: TGCGCCAGCAGCCAGGGGCCGTCGGTTAACTATGGCTACACCTTC.

The chain has TRBV5-1 and TRBJ1-1; no clear D. Germline V gives CDR1 SGHRS, CDR2 YFSETQ. Trimming removed 3 bases from V and 0 bases from J, with 15 bases in between. This CDR3 has 16 amino acids. CDR3 sequence (DNA): TGCGCCAGCAGCTCTGTAACAGAGGACTTGAACACTGAAGCTTTCTTT. Protein product: CASSSVTEDLNTEAFF. Combining the CDR3 with reference TRBV5-1 and TRBJ1-1 gives the whole variable domain KAGVTQTPRYLIKTRGQQVTLSCSPISGHRSVSWYQQTPGQGLQFLFEYFSETQRNKGNFPGRFSGRQFSNSRSEMNVSTLELGDSALYLCASSSVTEDLNTEAFFGQGTRLTVV.